The sequence of this T cell receptor (beta chain) was determined in a study of T cells in narcolepsy. At the level of the study: Patients with NT1 or NT2 and healthy control donors were enrolled. Broader study findings: Comparing one patient's CSF and blood CD4+ clonotypes highlighted HCRT- and TRIB2-specific autoreactive clonotypes. Autoreactive clonotypes reportedly recurred in blood of same and different patients, not controls. In some patient and control memory CD4+ samples, autoreactive clones were absent.

A note on this clone: Its antigen is not identified.

The data were produced by immunoSEQ multiplex PCR, yet TCRdb's version contains in-frame clones alone and is incomplete. Among approximately 32,000 clones listed, approximately 80% were seen once. Looked up from germline, CDR1 is MNHEY and CDR2 is SMNVEV (reference sequence). The CDR3 is 15 amino acids. The V segment lost 5 bases and the J segment 5 bases; nucleotides outside the gene matches: 6. The V call is TRBV27, the J call TRBJ1-2, with 12 nucleotides matching TRBD1. The TCR comes from a human donor with narcolepsy. Source material: CD45RA- memory CD4+ T cells from PBMCs. In nucleotides, the CDR3 is TGTGCCAGCAGTCGCGGGACAGGGGGCTCGTATGGCTACACCTTC. Translated, it gives CASSRGTGGSYGYTF.